Following are 22 T cell receptor beta chains from one sample sequenced in a study of T-cell memory formation after mild COVID-19. A single record per CDR3 protein comes from TCRdb applying MiXCR to the 5' RACE reads. Here the sample spans 190,000 or so distinct CDR3 sequences, about 21% being singletons. Sequenced sample: PBMCs or a T cell subset sorted from them (not recorded which). The receptors derive from an adult woman who had mild COVID-19 (a few samples of this study predate the infection). Cell type and time point are not known.

The genes are TRBV7-8 and TRBJ1-2; unclear D gene. The length of the CDR3 is 15 residues. V gave up 1 base and J gave up 2 bases, with 11 bases separating them. CDR1 and CDR2 (germline): SGHVS, FQNEAQ. DNA for the CDR3: TGTGCCAGCAGCTTAGTGGCAGGAGCCAACTATGGCTACACCTTC. This sequence encodes CASSLVAGANYGYTF.

Ten or more counts support this clonotype. This chain links TRBV7-9 with TRBJ2-7; 8 nucleotides line up with TRBD2. This CDR3 contains 16 residues. V trimming: 5 bases; J trimming: 1 base; junction bases outside the gene matches: 10. The germline gives CDR1 SEHNR, CDR2 FQNEAQ (reference sequence). The CDR3, as DNA: TGTGCCAGCAGCCCCAATGGGGGACTAGAATCCTACGAGCAGTACTTC. Translation gives CASSPNGGLESYEQYF.

This clonotype appeared many times. This chain uses TRBV7-6 with TRBJ1-1, with D uncertain. Trimming cost V 4 bases and J 4 bases, with 16 bases left between them. CDR3 length: 15 residues. CDR1 and CDR2 (germline): SGHVS, FNYEAQ. The CDR3 protein is CASSSLTSGITEAFF. CDR3 nucleotides: TGTGCCAGCAGCTCCCTTACATCGGGGATCACTGAAGCTTTCTTT.

DNA for the CDR3: TGTGCCAGCAGCGTAGACTCTGCCCGAGAAGCTTTCTTT. Its translation: CASSVDSAREAFF. The chain carries TRBV9 and TRBJ1-1; D uncertain. In germline, CDR1 is SGDLS, CDR2 YYNGEE. V lost 0 bases and J lost 8, with 11 bases in between. CDR3 length equals 13 residues.

This clonotype was seen more than once but under ten times. The chain recombines TRBV5-1 with TRBJ1-2, with 8 bases fitting TRBD1. The CDR3 runs to 13 residues. V dropped 3 bases and J dropped 7; count of bases not matched to a gene: 5. Germline V lookup: CDR1 SGHRS, CDR2 YFSETQ. The CDR3 DNA reads TGCGCCAGCAGCTCGACAGGGGAAGGTGGCTACACCTTC. It translates to CASSSTGEGGYTF.

This clonotype occurred a few times. This chain joins TRBV9 and TRBJ2-7; D is ambiguous. V gave up 3 bases and J gave up 4 bases, with 11 bases separating them. CDR3 length equals 13 residues. Germline lookup yields CDR1 SGDLS and CDR2 YYNGEE. The DNA of the CDR3 is TGTGCCAGCAGCGCTTCACCCCAATACGAGCAGTACTTC. Its protein product is CASSASPQYEQYF.

The V gene is TRBV30, the J gene TRBJ2-7, with D tentatively TRBD1 (6 bases). The CDR3 spans 13 residues. Germline V gives CDR1 GTSNPN, CDR2 SVGIG (reference sequence). V was clipped by 0 bases and J by 5 bases, with 11 bases between them. DNA of the CDR3: TGTGCCTGGAGTGTCACAGGGTTCAACGAGCAGTACTTC. Amino acid sequence: CAWSVTGFNEQYF.

The chain uses TRBV11-1 and TRBJ2-2; TRBD1 matches 9 bases. The germline gives CDR1 SGHAT, CDR2 FQDESV (reference sequence). The CDR3 runs 16 residues. The V and J ends lost 2 bases and 3 bases, in that order; junction bases with no gene match: 4. CDR3 bases: TGTGCCAGCAGCTTACCCACAGGGGGCGACACCGGGGAGCTGTTTTTT. Its translation: CASSLPTGGDTGELFF.

In this sample, this clonotype turned up a few times. V is TRBV14 and J is TRBJ2-1; weak D call: TRBD2 (6 bases). The germline V and J ends were trimmed by 1 base and 2 bases, with 15 bases remaining between them. Germline CDR1 SGHDN, CDR2 FVKESK. This CDR3 comprises 17 residues. This chain's CDR3 is CASSQALTSLPYNEQFF. CDR3 DNA: TGTGCCAGCAGCCAAGCCTTGACTAGTTTGCCCTACAATGAGCAGTTCTTC.

This chain joins TRBV12-3 or TRBV12-4 and TRBJ2-1; 8 nucleotides align to TRBD1. Trimming took 6 bases from V and 1 from J; bases not matched to a gene: 5. The CDR3 sequence is 15 residues long. This CDR3 reads CASRSGGWSYNEQFF. The CDR3 DNA reads as TGTGCCAGCAGATCAGGGGGCTGGTCCTACAATGAGCAGTTCTTC.

This clonotype was counted ten times or more. The chain links TRBV9 to TRBJ1-1, with 7 bases identical to TRBD1. V shed 4 bases, J shed 2 bases, and the junction held 2 bases outside the gene matches. Germline V gene data show CDR1 as SGDLS and CDR2 as YYNGEE. This CDR3 spans 13 amino acids. The CDR3 DNA is TGTGCCAGCAGCAGAGGGGGCAACACTGAAGCTTTCTTT. This encodes CASSRGGNTEAFF. The variable domain in full, completed from reference TRBV9 and TRBJ1-1, reads DSGVTQTPKHLITATGQRVTLRCSPRSGDLSVYWYQQSLDQGLQFLIQYYNGEERAKGNILERFSAQQFPDLHSELNLSSLELGDSALYFCASSRGGNTEAFFGQGTRLTVV.

The gene calls are TRBV25-1 and TRBJ1-2; D remains ambiguous. Trimming shortened V by 3 bases and J by 1 base, and 27 bases separated the two germline ends. This CDR3 has 20 amino acids. The V gene's germline CDR1 is MGHDK and CDR2 SYGVNS. CDR3 in amino acids: CASSESVETARGPFNYGYTF. DNA for the CDR3: TGTGCCAGCAGTGAGAGTGTAGAGACGGCCAGAGGGCCCTTTAACTATGGCTACACCTTC.

This clonotype was observed a handful of times. This sequence joins TRBV20-1 and TRBJ2-1; D unresolved. The germline V gene encodes CDR1 DFQATT and CDR2 SNEGSKA (reference sequence). With 1 base removed from V and 8 bases from J, the gap between germline ends came to 15 bases. This CDR3 has 14 residues. CDR3 amino acids: CSARVATGHYEQFF. The CDR3 nucleotides are TGCAGTGCTAGAGTTGCGACGGGCCACTATGAGCAGTTCTTC.

The V gene is TRBV4-3, the J gene TRBJ2-1; 8 nucleotides align to TRBD2. The germline V gene has CDR1 LGHNA and CDR2 YSLEER. The trim removed 1 base at V and 9 bases at J, leaving 8 bases unmatched. The CDR3 has 15 residues. The CDR3 sequence is CASSQGTSWGVEQFF. DNA for the CDR3: TGCGCCAGCAGCCAAGGGACTAGCTGGGGGGTTGAGCAGTTCTTC.

This rearrangement joins TRBV14 to TRBJ2-7, with D maybe TRBD2 (6 bases). Germline V CDR1 and CDR2: SGHDN, FVKESK. This CDR3 is built from 15 residues. V lost 3 bases and J lost 4, with 16 bases in between. CDR3 nucleotides: TGTGCCAGCAGCCAGTCAGCGGGCCCCCCTTACGAGCAGTACTTC. This encodes CASSQSAGPPYEQYF.

This clonotype occurred many times. The chain carries TRBV5-1 and TRBJ2-7; TRBD1 agrees at 9 bases. Germline-derived CDR1 and CDR2 are SGHRS and YFSETQ. This CDR3 spans 14 amino acids. V was pared by 2 bases and J by 2 bases, with 2 bases of the junction left unmatched. CDR3 sequence (DNA): TGCGCCAGCAGCTTCGGGACAGGGCCCTACGAGCAGTACTTC. It is translated as CASSFGTGPYEQYF.

This clonotype was observed a few times. V gene TRBV7-9 combines with J gene TRBJ1-2; no clear D gene. The length of the CDR3 is 13 residues. The germline V gene encodes CDR1 SEHNR and CDR2 FQNEAQ (reference sequence). The V and J ends lost 3 bases and 7 bases respectively, with 12 bases between them. The CDR3 nucleotides are TGTGCCAGCAGCTTCCGTGACGGGTTTGGCTACACCTTC. This translates into CASSFRDGFGYTF.

V gene TRBV20-1 combines with J gene TRBJ2-7, with TRBD1 identical over 9 bases. The V segment lost 5 bases and the J segment 6 bases; nucleotides outside the gene matches: 2. The CDR3 sequence is 11 residues long. Germline lookup yields CDR1 DFQATT and CDR2 SNEGSKA (reference sequence). CDR3 protein: CSAYRGLEQYF. Written as DNA, the CDR3 is TGCAGTGCTTACAGGGGGCTCGAGCAGTACTTC.

This clonotype came up many times. J is TRBJ1-1 and V is TRBV7-2, with 7 bases matching TRBD1. Germline trimming cut 4 bases from V and 3 bases from J; bases unmatched to any gene: 8. Germline V gene sequence: CDR1 SGHTA, CDR2 FQGNSA. The CDR3 spans 15 residues. The CDR3 loop is CASSYPRGKDTEAFF. Here the CDR3 DNA reads TGTGCCAGCAGCTACCCCAGGGGGAAGGACACTGAAGCTTTCTTT.

The CDR3 coding sequence is TGTGCCTGGAACCCAGGGCCAGGGTCGAACACTGAAGCTTTCTTT. Translated: CAWNPGPGSNTEAFF. V and J are TRBV30 and TRBJ1-1; the D gene is possibly TRBD1 (5 bases). Deletions cut 4 bases from V and 1 base from J, with 16 bases between. CDR3 length: 15 residues. Germline lookup yields CDR1 GTSNPN and CDR2 SVGIG (reference sequence).

The rearrangement joins TRBV12-3 or TRBV12-4 to TRBJ1-2, with D maybe TRBD1 (5 bases). The V and J ends lost 6 bases and 4 bases respectively, with 12 bases between them. This CDR3 has 13 residues. Here the CDR3 reads CASSPGPSYGYTF. CDR3 DNA: TGTGCCAGCAGCCCGGGACCGAGCTATGGCTACACCTTC.

This clonotype was recorded a few times. V is TRBV29-1 and J is TRBJ2-1; unclear D gene. CDR1 and CDR2 from the germline V gene are SQVTM and ANQGSEA. There are 8 residues in the CDR3. V shed 8 bases and J shed 5 bases, with 1 base lying between them. The CDR3 bases are TGCAGCCACAATGAGCAGTTCTTC. Translation: CSHNEQFF.